The clone carrying this T cell receptor beta chain was observed at least ten times. Its specificity is not known. The data originate from a study of neurological immune-mediated disorders. Study observations and caveats: Expansion of TCR clones was greatest in HTLV-1-associated myelopathy and smallest in multiple sclerosis, where it fell below that of healthy controls.

The cDNA was produced through 5'RACE with 10-nucleotide random UMIs. MiXCR, run by TCRdb on the 5' RACE reads, gives a single entry per CDR3 protein. The sample holds more than 70,000 distinct CDR3 sequences, about a tenth seen once. CDR3 length equals 14 residues. The germline V and J ends were trimmed by 2 bases and 5 bases, with 12 bases remaining between them. Germline CDR1 is SGHRS and CDR2 is YFSETQ. The gene calls are TRBV5-1 and TRBJ2-3; a weak D match, TRBD2 (5 bases). Sequenced: PBMCs. The receptor comes from a man aged 40-55 years in good health. In nucleotides, the CDR3 is TGCGCCAGCAGCTTTAGGACTTTAATAGATACGCAGTATTTT. This encodes CASSFRTLIDTQYF. The entire variable domain, with the rest obtained from reference TRBV5-1 and TRBJ2-3, is as follows: KAGVTQTPRYLIKTRGQQVTLSCSPISGHRSVSWYQQTPGQGLQFLFEYFSETQRNKGNFPGRFSGRQFSNSRSEMNVSTLELGDSALYLCASSFRTLIDTQYFGPGTRLTVL.